These 5 T cell receptor beta chains came from one sample sequenced in a study of cytomegalovirus exposure and HLA in healthy donors. In the PCR, 60 Vbeta and 13 Jbeta primers were used. Measured with immunoSEQ multiplex PCR; TCRdb has only the in-frame clones, and not every one. This sample has a few hundred thousand clones, with approximately 84% found just once. Material: PBMCs. All receptors come from a woman in her 40s in good health and CMV-seronegative.

The rearrangement links TRBV5-6 to TRBJ2-5, with 11 positions matching TRBD2. The junction had 7 bases not matched to a gene; V was cut back by 0 bases and J by 6 bases. Germline loops: CDR1 SGHDT, CDR2 YYEEEE. This CDR3 has 16 residues. As DNA, the CDR3 is TGTGCCAGCAGCTTGGGGCTAGCGGGGGGTGGCAAGACCCAGTACTTC. Its protein is CASSLGLAGGGKTQYF.

The gene calls are TRBV25-1 and TRBJ1-1; TRBD1 agrees at 8 bases. This CDR3 has 15 residues. Germline lookup yields CDR1 MGHDK and CDR2 SYGVNS. V lost 5 bases, J lost 7 bases, and 12 bases stayed unmatched. The CDR3 nucleotides are TGTGCCAGCAGTACCAGGGGAGGACAGGGCCATGAAGCTTTCTTT. It specifies CASSTRGGQGHEAFF.

The sample holds a few counts of this clone. The chain uses TRBV7-9 and TRBJ1-6; D remains ambiguous. Germline CDR1 SEHNR, CDR2 FQNEAQ (reference sequence). This CDR3 has 14 residues. V was trimmed by 1 base and J by 8 bases, leaving 9 bases between them. The CDR3 loop is CASSLGFRDSPLHF. The CDR3, as DNA: TGTGCCAGCAGCTTAGGCTTTCGGGATTCACCCCTCCACTTT. Full variable domain (remainder filled in from reference TRBV7-9 and TRBJ1-6): DTGVSQNPRHKITKRGQNVTFRCDPISEHNRLYWYRQTLGQGPEFLTYFQNEAQLEKSRLLSDRFSAERPKGSFSTLEIQRTEQGDSAMYLCASSLGFRDSPLHFGNGTRLTVT.

The V gene is TRBV28, the J gene TRBJ2-3; TRBD1 might be the D (5 bases). The CDR3 sequence is 12 residues long. Trimming removed 8 bases at V and 2 bases at J, with 8 bases between. CDR1 and CDR2 (germline): MDHEN, SYDVKM. DNA for the CDR3: TGTGCCAGCGGGGCTTCCACAGATACGCAGTATTTT. It specifies CASGASTDTQYF.

This chain links TRBV4-1 with TRBJ1-2; D gene unclear. This CDR3 has 16 residues. V gave up 3 bases and J gave up 4 bases, with 18 bases separating them. From germline, CDR1 is MGHRA and CDR2 YSYEKL. In DNA, the CDR3 is TGCGCCAGCAGCCAGACCCTCCGTGGACTTGGCTATGGCTACACCTTC. It codes for CASSQTLRGLGYGYTF.